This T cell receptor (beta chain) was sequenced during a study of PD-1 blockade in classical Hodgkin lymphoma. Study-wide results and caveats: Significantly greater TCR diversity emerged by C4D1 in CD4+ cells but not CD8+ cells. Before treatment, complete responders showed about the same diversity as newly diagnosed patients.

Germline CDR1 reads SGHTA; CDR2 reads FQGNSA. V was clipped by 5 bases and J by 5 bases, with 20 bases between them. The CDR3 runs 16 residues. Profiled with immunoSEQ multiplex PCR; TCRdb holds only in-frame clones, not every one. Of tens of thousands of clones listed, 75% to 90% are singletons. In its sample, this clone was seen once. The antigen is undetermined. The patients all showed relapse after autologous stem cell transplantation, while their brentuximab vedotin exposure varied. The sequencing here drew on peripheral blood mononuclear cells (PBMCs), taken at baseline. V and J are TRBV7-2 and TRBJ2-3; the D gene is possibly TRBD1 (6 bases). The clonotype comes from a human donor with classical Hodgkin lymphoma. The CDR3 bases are TGTGCCAGCAGCCTAGAAGGCAGGGGTGTGGTAGATACGCAGTATTTT. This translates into CASSLEGRGVVDTQYF.